A single sample is the source of the 21 T cell receptor beta chains below, sequenced in a study of T cell repertoires in cytomegalovirus infection. TCRdb reprocessed the reads via MiXCR and lists one record per CDR3 protein. The data show about 320,000 distinct CDR3 sequences, with 9% to 9.5% seen just once and around 4% held by the top ten. Sequenced material: PBMCs. The source is a human donor in good health (CMV status not recorded). Some clones in this sample may be carry-over from other donors' samples.

This clonotype has a single count. A much larger clone sits a single nucleotide away, making a read error possible. V and J are TRBV7-6 and TRBJ1-6; no clear D. CDR1 is SGHVS, CDR2 FNYEAQ, per germline. CDR3 length: 16 residues. Here the CDR3 DNA reads TGTGCCAGGAGCTTAGATGTCGGCAGCCTCTATTCACCCCTCCACTTT. Protein product: CARSLDVGSLYSPLHF.

J is TRBJ2-3 and V is TRBV20-1, with 8 bases matching TRBD1. Trimming took 1 base from V and 5 from J; bases not matched to a gene: 2. The CDR3 extends over 13 amino acids. The germline V gene has CDR1 DFQATT and CDR2 SNEGSKA (reference sequence). The CDR3 loop is CSARGQGIDTQYF. In DNA, the CDR3 is TGCAGTGCTAGAGGACAGGGGATAGATACGCAGTATTTT.

This clonotype was observed many times. V gene TRBV28 combines with J gene TRBJ2-1; 8 bases are shared with TRBD2. Germline V CDR1 and CDR2: MDHEN, SYDVKM. The CDR3 contains 16 residues. The V gene end was trimmed by 6 bases and the J gene end by 0 bases; junction bases not matched to a gene: 7. The CDR3 loop is CASRPLSGSSYNEQFF. CDR3 in DNA: TGTGCCAGCAGGCCTCTGAGCGGGAGCTCCTACAATGAGCAGTTCTTC.

The chain combines TRBV20-1 with TRBJ1-2; D is unresolved. CDR3 length: 12 amino acids. CDR1 and CDR2 from the germline V gene are DFQATT and SNEGSKA (reference sequence). Trimming cost V 0 bases and J 1 base, with 3 bases left between them. CDR3 sequence: CSAREVNYGYTF. The CDR3 region has the DNA TGCAGTGCTAGAGAGGTTAACTATGGCTACACCTTC.

This clonotype was detected a few times. The chain has TRBV12-3 or TRBV12-4 and TRBJ2-1; D remains unclear. The CDR3 runs to 12 residues. V was trimmed by 6 bases and J by 6 bases, leaving 9 bases between them. In DNA, the CDR3 is TGTGCCAGCAGACTCCCGGGCAATGAGCAGTTCTTC. Translated: CASRLPGNEQFF.

This sequence joins TRBV4-1 and TRBJ1-1, with unresolved D. The CDR3 totals 15 residues. Per germline, CDR1 MGHRA and CDR2 YSYEKL. V was clipped by 0 bases and J by 4 bases, with 12 bases between them. CDR3 protein: CASSQDLRTITEAFF. The CDR3 bases are TGCGCCAGCAGCCAAGATCTAAGGACGATCACTGAAGCTTTCTTT.

The rearrangement uses TRBV6-1 and TRBJ2-1, with D unresolved. The CDR3 contains 12 residues. The germline CDR1 and CDR2 sequences are MNHNS and SASEGT. The V end was cut by 5 bases, the J end by 3 bases, with 5 bases between. The CDR3: CASSRLYNEQFF. CDR3 nucleotide sequence: TGTGCCAGCAGTCGACTCTACAATGAGCAGTTCTTC.

This clonotype has a count of ten or more. The J gene is TRBJ2-7, the V gene TRBV11-2; 12 nucleotides align to TRBD2. This CDR3 comprises 15 residues. The germline CDR1 and CDR2 sequences are SGHAT and FQNNGV. V trimming: 5 bases; J trimming: 1 base; junction bases outside the gene matches: 3. CDR3 protein: CASSVTSGGSYEQYF. The CDR3 region has the DNA TGTGCCAGCAGCGTCACTAGCGGGGGGTCCTACGAGCAGTACTTC.

The chain combines TRBV19 with TRBJ2-2; D perhaps matches TRBD1 (6 bases). The germline V and J ends were trimmed by 5 bases and 4 bases, with 17 bases remaining between them. The CDR3 covers 16 residues. Looked up from germline, CDR1 is LNHDA and CDR2 is SQIVND (reference sequence). The CDR3 reads CASSRGRQASTGELFF. The CDR3 DNA reads TGTGCCAGTAGTCGCGGCCGACAGGCTAGCACCGGGGAGCTGTTTTTT.

This clonotype appeared many times. The chain recombines TRBV28 with TRBJ2-1; D possibly uses TRBD1 or TRBD2 (5 bases each). V was trimmed by 6 bases and J by 0 bases, leaving 24 bases between them. The CDR3 is 19 residues long. The germline CDR1 and CDR2 sequences are MDHEN and SYDVKM. CDR3 loop: CASSPLTGTTRSSYNEQFF. Written as DNA, the CDR3 is TGTGCCAGCAGCCCCCTGACCGGGACGACGAGGAGCTCCTACAATGAGCAGTTCTTC.

This clonotype was detected only once. This chain uses TRBV12-3 or TRBV12-4 with TRBJ2-7; 8 bases line up with TRBD1. The CDR3 is made up of 15 amino acids. V dropped 3 bases and J dropped 7; count of bases not matched to a gene: 11. DNA of the CDR3: TGTGCCAGCAGTTTGACAGGGGTGGGGGCGCGTGAGCAGTACTTC. This codes for CASSLTGVGAREQYF.

This clonotype occurred many times. This rearrangement joins TRBV12-3 or TRBV12-4 to TRBJ1-1; the D gene is possibly TRBD1 (5 bases). This CDR3 has 14 residues. Trimming took off 4 bases at V and 6 bases at J, with 15 bases between the two ends. CDR3: CASSSQHRSAEAFF. The CDR3 coding sequence is TGTGCCAGCAGTTCACAGCACAGGAGTGCTGAAGCTTTCTTT.

The chain employs TRBV6-6 and TRBJ1-2; D is perhaps TRBD1 (5 bases). This CDR3 is 13 amino acids long. The V end was cut by 5 bases, the J end by 3 bases, with 10 bases between. Germline lookup yields CDR1 MNHNY and CDR2 SVGAGI (reference sequence). The chain's CDR3 is CASSEGYDYGYTF. CDR3 coding DNA: TGTGCCAGCAGTGAGGGGTATGACTATGGCTACACCTTC.

The chain couples TRBV19 to TRBJ2-2, with 9 bases that match TRBD1. Germline CDR1 is LNHDA and CDR2 is SQIVND (reference sequence). There are 16 residues in the CDR3. The J segment lost 2 bases and the V segment lost 3 bases, leaving 4 bases of the junction unmatched. CDR3: CASSIGTGKNTGELFF. CDR3 in DNA: TGTGCCAGTAGTATCGGGACAGGGAAAAACACCGGGGAGCTGTTTTTT.

This clonotype showed up many times. The chain has TRBV7-2 and TRBJ2-7; no reliable D call. This CDR3 spans 13 amino acids. CDR1 and CDR2 from the germline V gene are SGHTA and FQGNSA. The ends were cut back, 1 base at V and 2 bases at J, with 6 bases in the middle. CDR3 residues: CASSLVKAYEQYF. In DNA, the CDR3 is TGTGCCAGCAGCTTAGTCAAGGCCTACGAGCAGTACTTC. Full variable domain (missing parts from reference TRBV7-2 and TRBJ2-7): GAGVSQSPSNKVTEKGKDVELRCDPISGHTALYWYRQSLGQGLEFLIYFQGNSAPDKSGLPSDRFSAERTGGSVSTLTIQRTQQEDSAVYLCASSLVKAYEQYFGPGTRLTVT.

This clonotype was detected only a few times. The gene calls are TRBV25-1 and TRBJ2-3; tentative D call: TRBD2 (5 bases). V was trimmed by 7 bases and J by 5 bases, leaving 7 bases between them. The CDR3 is made up of 11 amino acids. CDR1 MGHDK and CDR2 SYGVNS come from the germline V gene. The DNA of the CDR3 is TGTGCCAGCAAGAGGGTAGATACGCAGTATTTT. It translates to CASKRVDTQYF.

The V call is TRBV7-7, the J call TRBJ2-3, with D unresolved. V was trimmed by 10 bases and J by 6 bases, leaving 11 bases between them. Per the germline V gene, CDR1 is SSHAT and CDR2 is FNYEAQ (reference sequence). The CDR3 extends over 11 amino acids. The CDR3 loop is CATTPSDTQYF. The CDR3 DNA reads TGTGCCACTACCCCCTCGGATACGCAGTATTTT. Combining the CDR3 with reference TRBV7-7 and TRBJ2-3 gives the whole variable domain GAGVSQSPRYKVTKRGQDVTLRCDPISSHATLYWYQQALGQGPEFLTYFNYEAQPDKSGLPSDRFSAERPEGSISTLTIQRTEQRDSAMYRCATTPSDTQYFGPGTRLTVL.

This clonotype turned up a few times. The V and J genes are TRBV6-1 and TRBJ2-1, with TRBD1 matching over 9 bases. Germline V gene data show CDR1 as MNHNS and CDR2 as SASEGT. V was clipped by 4 bases and J by 7 bases; unmatched bases: 8. The CDR3 runs 15 residues. The CDR3, as DNA: TGTGCCAGCAGTGCCCGGGACAGGGACAGGAATGAGCAGTTCTTC. Amino acids: CASSARDRDRNEQFF.

This clonotype was seen more than once but under ten times. V usage is TRBV7-6 and J usage is TRBJ2-7; D might be TRBD1 or TRBD2, each matching 5 bases. The CDR3 is made up of 13 amino acids. V lost 5 bases and J 5 bases, leaving 13 bases between the germline ends. CDR1 SGHVS and CDR2 FNYEAQ come from the germline V gene. The CDR3 reads CASSHTRDHEQYF. In DNA, the CDR3 is TGTGCCAGCAGCCATACCAGGGACCACGAGCAGTACTTC.

This chain uses TRBV6-1 with TRBJ1-2; D gene unclear. V lost 7 bases and J 8 bases, leaving 20 bases between the germline ends. CDR1 and CDR2 from the germline V gene are MNHNS and SASEGT. The CDR3 is 14 amino acids. The CDR3 loop reads CASTPSPAPRGYTF. CDR3 nucleotide sequence: TGTGCCAGCACCCCGTCCCCGGCCCCCAGGGGCTACACCTTC.

This clonotype was counted between two and nine times. The V gene is TRBV12-3 or TRBV12-4, the J gene TRBJ1-2, with D maybe TRBD1 (5 bases). The CDR3 consists of 12 residues. V dropped 2 bases and J dropped 8 bases, with 9 bases sitting between them. The DNA for the CDR3 is TGTGCCAGCAGTTTATCAAAGGGGGGCTACACCTTC. This encodes CASSLSKGGYTF.